This T cell receptor beta chain derives from a study of T cell responses to AZD1222 COVID-19 vaccine. General study findings and limits: Mostly white British, mostly female donors; authors suggested clonal diversity may be underestimated. Sampling captured repertoires only after the peak T cell response. Only a handful of AZD1222 recipients, more than 5 in all, had baseline seropositivity.

Germline V gene sequence: CDR1 SGHNT, CDR2 YYREEE (reference sequence). This CDR3 contains 14 residues. V gave up 4 bases and J gave up 10 bases; unmatched junction bases: 8. Of note for this clone: Its antigen is unidentified.

TCRdb's copy holds only in-frame clones and misses some; the assay was immunoSEQ multiplex PCR. The table includes 90,000 to 120,000 clones, roughly 90% detected once. Recipients boosted at about 4 weeks or about 12 weeks are pooled. The chain employs TRBV5-4 and TRBJ2-1, with 10 bases matching TRBD2. The specimen was peripheral blood, collected 28 days after the second AZD1222 dose. The receptor's source is an adult who received the AZD1222 COVID-19 vaccine. Here the CDR3 reads CASSPGTSVDEQFF. CDR3 nucleotides: TGTGCCAGCAGCCCCGGGACTAGCGTAGACGAGCAGTTCTTC.